One and the same sample provided the 11 T cell receptor beta chains below, sequenced in a study of T cell responses to AZD1222 COVID-19 vaccine. Clones were read by immunoSEQ multiplex PCR, and TCRdb kept only the in-frame ones, dropping some. The table has some 96,000 clones, approximately 84% seen once. Sequenced material: peripheral blood, taken 28 days after the second AZD1222 dose. The receptors shown here come from an adult who received the AZD1222 COVID-19 vaccine.

V is TRBV6-5 and J is TRBJ1-5; D may be TRBD1 (5 bases). V was trimmed by 7 bases and J by 0 bases, leaving 13 bases between them. The CDR3 runs to 15 residues. In germline, CDR1 is MNHEY, CDR2 SVGAGI. As DNA, the CDR3 is TGTGCCAGCACTCTAGGGGCGGATAGCAATCAGCCCCAGCATTTT. As protein: CASTLGADSNQPQHF.

The V and J genes are TRBV6-2 or TRBV6-3 and TRBJ1-1; no definite D call. The germline CDR1 and CDR2 sequences are MNHEY and SVGEGT. CDR3 length equals 12 residues. The germline V and J ends were trimmed by 2 bases and 10 bases, with 11 bases remaining between them. DNA of the CDR3: TGTGCCAGCAGTTACCGGTCACCGGGAGCTTTCTTT. This codes for CASSYRSPGAFF.

A note on this clone: Other DNA sequences in the sample encode the same CDR3. The CDR3 region has the DNA TGTGCCAGCTCACCACCTCAGGGGAGGAACACCGGGGAGCTGTTTTTT. Translating it yields CASSPPQGRNTGELFF. V is TRBV18 and J is TRBJ2-2; perhaps TRBD1 as D (6 bases). The CDR3 sequence is 16 residues long. V was trimmed by 0 bases and J by 1 base, leaving 9 bases between them. Germline V CDR1 and CDR2: KGHSH, LQKENI.

The chain couples TRBV5-1 to TRBJ2-7, with TRBD1 matching 8 bases. V lost 4 bases and J lost 0; bases outside the gene matches: 9. The germline V gene has CDR1 SGHRS and CDR2 YFSETQ. The CDR3 has 16 residues. The CDR3 loop reads CASSGMTGVGSYEQYF. CDR3 coding DNA: TGCGCCAGCAGCGGAATGACAGGGGTGGGCTCCTACGAGCAGTACTTC. Drawing the rest from reference TRBV5-1 and TRBJ2-7, the complete variable domain is KAGVTQTPRYLIKTRGQQVTLSCSPISGHRSVSWYQQTPGQGLQFLFEYFSETQRNKGNFPGRFSGRQFSNSRSEMNVSTLELGDSALYLCASSGMTGVGSYEQYFGPGTRLTVT.

The V and J genes are TRBV14 and TRBJ2-5, with D unclear. From germline, CDR1 is SGHDN and CDR2 FVKESK. Trimming cost V 1 base and J 5 bases, with 17 bases left between them. The CDR3 totals 16 residues. In DNA form, the CDR3 reads TGTGCCAGCAGCCAAGGGGCCGATTCGGCAAAGGAGACCCAGTACTTC. Its protein is CASSQGADSAKETQYF.

This chain joins TRBV15 and TRBJ1-5; unclear D gene. Germline lookup yields CDR1 LNHNV and CDR2 YYDKDF (reference sequence). CDR3 length: 16 amino acids. Trimming removed 1 base at V and 2 bases at J, with 12 bases between. The CDR3 sequence: CATSRARPEGNQPQHF. Written as DNA, the CDR3 is TGTGCCACCAGCAGAGCCCGGCCGGAGGGCAATCAGCCCCAGCATTTT.

The CDR3 loop is CASSQPGQASGNYGYTF. The CDR3 region has the DNA TGTGCCAGCAGCCAACCCGGACAGGCTAGCGGTAACTATGGCTACACCTTC. V and J are TRBV3-1 (or the pseudogene TRBV3-2) and TRBJ1-2; 7 nucleotides line up with TRBD1. Trimming took 2 bases from V and 1 from J; bases not matched to a gene: 10. CDR1 and CDR2 from the germline V gene are LGHDT and YNNKEL (reference sequence). The CDR3 sequence is 17 residues long.

This chain connects TRBV18 to TRBJ2-7; D is unresolved. The CDR3 contains 13 residues. Trimming pared 2 bases from V and 4 bases from J, leaving 9 bases between. Germline V gene lookup returns CDR1 KGHSH and CDR2 LQKENI. Written as DNA, the CDR3 is TGTGCCAGCTCACCAGGCGCGAATTACGAGCAGTACTTC. The encoded protein is CASSPGANYEQYF. The entire variable domain, with the rest obtained from reference TRBV18 and TRBJ2-7, is as follows: NAGVMQNPRHLVRRRGQEARLRCSPMKGHSHVYWYRQLPEEGLKFMVYLQKENIIDESGMPKERFSAEFPKEGPSILRIQQVVRGDSAAYFCASSPGANYEQYFGPGTRLTVT.

The chain is built from TRBV3-1 (or the pseudogene TRBV3-2) and TRBJ1-6; possibly TRBD1 for D (5 bases). The CDR3 covers 14 residues. The ends were cut back, 4 bases at V and 6 bases at J, with 10 bases in the middle. Per the germline V gene, CDR1 is LGHDT and CDR2 is YNNKEL (reference sequence). CDR3 DNA: TGTGCCAGCAGCCCGGGACTGCCTAATTCACCCCTCCACTTT. Translating it yields CASSPGLPNSPLHF.

The DNA of the CDR3 is TGTGCCAGCAGACCTGACAGGGGCCAAGAGACCCAGTACTTC. It codes for CASRPDRGQETQYF. The chain links TRBV6-5 to TRBJ2-5, with 8 bases aligning to TRBD1. This CDR3 region has 14 residues. The germline V gene encodes CDR1 MNHEY and CDR2 SVGAGI. Germline trimming cut 6 bases from V and 1 base from J; bases unmatched to any gene: 4.

The V and J genes are TRBV9 and TRBJ1-5, with 7 bases fitting TRBD1. V trimming: 4 bases; J trimming: 8 bases; junction bases outside the gene matches: 12. Looked up from germline, CDR1 is SGDLS and CDR2 is YYNGEE. CDR3 length: 15 residues. Here the CDR3 DNA reads TGTGCCAGCAGCCTGGGACAGCAGAAGCAGGAGCCCCAGCATTTT. Its translation is CASSLGQQKQEPQHF.